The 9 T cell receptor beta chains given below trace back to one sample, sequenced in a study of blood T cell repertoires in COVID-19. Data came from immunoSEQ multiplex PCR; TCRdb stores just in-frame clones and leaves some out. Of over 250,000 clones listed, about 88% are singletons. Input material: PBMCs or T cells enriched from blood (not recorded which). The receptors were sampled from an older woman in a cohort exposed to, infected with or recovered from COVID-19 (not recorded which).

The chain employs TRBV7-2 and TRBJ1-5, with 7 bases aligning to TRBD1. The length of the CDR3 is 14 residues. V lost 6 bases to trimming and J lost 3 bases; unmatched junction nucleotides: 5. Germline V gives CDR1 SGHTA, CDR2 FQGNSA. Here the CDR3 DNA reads TGTGCCAGCAGACCCGACAGGGACAATCAGCCCCAGCATTTT. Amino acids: CASRPDRDNQPQHF.

The CDR3 bases are TGTGCCAGCAGTTGGAACAGGGTCTATGGCTACACCTTC. Translated: CASSWNRVYGYTF. This sequence joins TRBV27 and TRBJ1-2; D possibly corresponds to TRBD1 (6 bases). V was cut by 4 bases and J by 4 bases, with 10 bases left in between. Germline loops: CDR1 MNHEY, CDR2 SMNVEV (reference sequence). This CDR3 spans 13 amino acids.

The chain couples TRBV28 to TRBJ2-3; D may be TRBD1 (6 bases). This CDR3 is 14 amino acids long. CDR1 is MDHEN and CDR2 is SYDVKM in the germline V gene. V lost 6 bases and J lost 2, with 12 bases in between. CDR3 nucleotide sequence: TGTGCCAGCAGCCTTGTGGGGGCCACAGATACGCAGTATTTT. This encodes CASSLVGATDTQYF.

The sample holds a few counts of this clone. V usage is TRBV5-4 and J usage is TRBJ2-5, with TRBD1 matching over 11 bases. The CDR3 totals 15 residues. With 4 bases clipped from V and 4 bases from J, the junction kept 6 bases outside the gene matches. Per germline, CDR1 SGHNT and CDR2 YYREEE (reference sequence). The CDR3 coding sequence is TGTGCCAGCAGCGCGTCCGGGACAGGGGGAGAGACCCAGTACTTC. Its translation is CASSASGTGGETQYF.

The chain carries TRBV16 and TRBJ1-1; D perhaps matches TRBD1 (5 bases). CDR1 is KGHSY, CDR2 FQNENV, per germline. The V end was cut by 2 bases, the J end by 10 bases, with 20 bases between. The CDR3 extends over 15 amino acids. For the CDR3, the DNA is TGTGCCAGCAGCCAACCAGCTGGAGGGGCAGGCCGAGCTTTCTTT. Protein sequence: CASSQPAGGAGRAFF.

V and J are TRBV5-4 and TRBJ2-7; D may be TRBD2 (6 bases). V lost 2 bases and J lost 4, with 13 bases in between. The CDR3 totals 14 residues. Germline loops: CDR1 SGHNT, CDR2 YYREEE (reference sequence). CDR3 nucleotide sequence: TGTGCCAGCAGCTTTGGGACTGGACTTTACGAGCAGTACTTC. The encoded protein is CASSFGTGLYEQYF.

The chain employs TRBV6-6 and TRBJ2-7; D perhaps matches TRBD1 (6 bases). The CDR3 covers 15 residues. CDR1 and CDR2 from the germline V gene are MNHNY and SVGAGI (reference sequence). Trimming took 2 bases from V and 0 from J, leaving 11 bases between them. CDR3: CASSYRRGNSYEQYF. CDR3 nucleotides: TGTGCCAGCAGTTACCGCAGGGGCAACTCCTACGAGCAGTACTTC.

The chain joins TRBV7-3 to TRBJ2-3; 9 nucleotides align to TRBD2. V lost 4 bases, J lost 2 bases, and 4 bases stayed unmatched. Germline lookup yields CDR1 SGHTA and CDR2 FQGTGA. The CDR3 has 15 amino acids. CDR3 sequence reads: CASSSTSGATDTQYF. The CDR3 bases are TGTGCCAGCAGCTCGACTAGCGGTGCCACAGATACGCAGTATTTT.

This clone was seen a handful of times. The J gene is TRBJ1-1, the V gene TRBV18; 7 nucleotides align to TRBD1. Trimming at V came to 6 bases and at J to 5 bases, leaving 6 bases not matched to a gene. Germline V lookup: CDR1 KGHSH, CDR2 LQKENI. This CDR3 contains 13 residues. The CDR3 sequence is CASSPGTETEAFF. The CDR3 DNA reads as TGTGCCAGCTCCCCAGGGACAGAAACTGAAGCTTTCTTT.